Listed below are T cell receptor beta chains from one sample, sequenced in a study of T cell responses to AZD1222 COVID-19 vaccine. Using immunoSEQ multiplex PCR, the repertoire was profiled, and TCRdb retains in-frame clones only, with some absent. Among more than 95,000 clones listed, roughly 91% were seen once. Here the sequenced sample was peripheral blood, taken 28 days after the second AZD1222 dose. These receptors were obtained from an adult who received the AZD1222 COVID-19 vaccine. CDR3s include the opening cysteine and the closing phenylalanine or tryptophan. Each record gives: clone size, D gene, V gene, J gene, CDR3 protein, CDR3 DNA. A D gene is named only where the DNA matches it firmly. Only part of the rows carry a size: once, few, many, or a class if the clone is expanded.

NA,NA,TRBV7-2,TRBJ2-1,CASSLQVDFGGGSYNEQFF,TGTGCCAGCAGCTTACAGGTGGACTTCGGAGGGGGCTCCTACAATGAGCAGTTCTTC
NA,TRBD1,TRBV7-3,TRBJ1-2,CASSLTGSDGYTF,TGTGCCAGCAGCTTGACAGGGTCTGATGGCTACACCTTC
NA,NA,TRBV9,TRBJ2-7,CASSVGGGPEIEQYF,TGTGCCAGCAGCGTAGGCGGAGGGCCTGAGATCGAGCAGTACTTC
NA,TRBD2,TRBV7-7,TRBJ2-5,CASSPRLAWETQYF,TGTGCTAGCAGCCCCCGACTAGCTTGGGAGACCCAGTACTTC
NA,NA,TRBV11-3,TRBJ1-2,CASSSTAGGTGRIGYTF,TGTGCCAGCAGCTCTACCGCTGGGGGTACAGGGAGGATTGGCTACACCTTC
NA,TRBD1,TRBV4-1,TRBJ2-5,CASSLGTGIVQETQYF,TGCGCCAGCAGCCTGGGGACAGGCATTGTTCAAGAGACCCAGTACTTC
NA,TRBD1,TRBV4-1,TRBJ1-2,CASSQGTGRSGYTF,TGCGCCAGCAGCCAAGGGACAGGGCGTAGTGGGTACACCTTC
NA,NA,TRBV6-5,TRBJ1-1,CASNVLGVTEAFF,TGTGCCAGCAACGTATTAGGGGTAACTGAAGCTTTCTTT
NA,NA,TRBV19,TRBJ1-6,CASSIVGGAYSPLHF,TGTGCCAGTAGTATAGTAGGGGGGGCTTATTCACCCCTCCACTTT
NA,NA,TRBV6-1,TRBJ2-3,CASSGQRVAALSTDTQYF,TGTGCCAGCAGTGGTCAGCGGGTAGCGGCTTTGAGCACAGATACGCAGTATTTT
NA,TRBD1,TRBV19,TRBJ1-2,CASSKTGANYGYTF,TGTGCCAGTAGTAAGACAGGGGCTAACTATGGCTACACCTTC
NA,NA,TRBV6-1,TRBJ1-5,CASSDAEVQPQHF,TGTGCCAGCAGTGATGCCGAGGTTCAGCCCCAGCATTTT
NA,NA,TRBV7-2,TRBJ2-3,CASSWRGRRDTQYF,TGTGCCAGCAGCTGGAGAGGGAGAAGAGATACGCAGTATTTT
few,TRBD1,TRBV2,TRBJ1-2,CASRRDRNYGYTF,TGTGCCAGCAGAAGGGACAGGAACTATGGCTACACCTTC
NA,TRBD2,TRBV29-1,TRBJ2-1,CSVGGLAGVVGEQFF,TGCAGCGTGGGCGGACTAGCGGGAGTCGTGGGTGAGCAGTTCTTC
NA,NA,TRBV7-9,TRBJ2-7,CASSRQTGLHEQYF,TGTGCCAGCAGCCGACAAACAGGGTTACACGAGCAGTACTTC
few,NA,TRBV3-1/TRBV3-2,TRBJ1-1,CASSQKAGRTEAFF,TGTGCCAGCAGCCAAAAAGCAGGTAGAACTGAAGCTTTCTTT
NA,NA,TRBV29-1,TRBJ1-5,CSVAGSNQPQHF,TGCAGCGTTGCGGGGAGCAATCAGCCCCAGCATTTT
NA,NA,TRBV7-8,TRBJ1-1,CASSLMQGHTEAFF,TGTGCCAGCAGCTTAATGCAGGGCCACACTGAAGCTTTCTTT
NA,NA,TRBV6-1,TRBJ1-2,CASSEIGITNYGYTF,TGTGCCAGCAGTGAAATTGGGATTACTAACTATGGCTACACCTTC
NA,NA,TRBV15,TRBJ1-2,CATSSPPRGVNGYTF,TGTGCCACCAGCAGTCCGCCTAGGGGGGTGAATGGCTACACCTTC
NA,NA,TRBV9,TRBJ2-7,CASSAGQSWEQYF,TGTGCCAGCAGCGCCGGACAGTCTTGGGAGCAGTACTTC
NA,NA,TRBV2,TRBJ1-3,CASIEAARRNTIYF,TGTGCCAGCATCGAAGCGGCACGGCGAAACACCATATATTTT